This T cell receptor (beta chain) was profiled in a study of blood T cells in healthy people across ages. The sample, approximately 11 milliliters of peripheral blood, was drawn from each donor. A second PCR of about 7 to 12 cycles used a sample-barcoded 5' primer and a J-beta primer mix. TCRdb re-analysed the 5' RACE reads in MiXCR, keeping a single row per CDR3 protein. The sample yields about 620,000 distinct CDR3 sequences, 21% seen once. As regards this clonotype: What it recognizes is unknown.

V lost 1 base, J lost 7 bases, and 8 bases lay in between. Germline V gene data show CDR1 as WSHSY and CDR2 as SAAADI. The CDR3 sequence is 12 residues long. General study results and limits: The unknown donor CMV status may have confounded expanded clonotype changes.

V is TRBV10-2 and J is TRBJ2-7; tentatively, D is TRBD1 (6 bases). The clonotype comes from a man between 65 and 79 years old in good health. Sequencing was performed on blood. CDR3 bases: TGCGCCAGCAGTGAGTGGGGACAAGAGCAGTACTTC. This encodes CASSEWGQEQYF.